This record looks at one T cell receptor (beta chain) sequence and its context. Relative to the germline gene, one junction end is altered; a read error may explain this. Random-hexamer reverse transcription was applied to roughly 0.45 to 1 ug RNA. Using its own MiXCR run on the immunoSEQ multiplex PCR reads, TCRdb lists one record per CDR3 protein. Among roughly 150,000 distinct CDR3 sequences listed, 95% were seen once. This sample was taken from a study of CD8 T cells in Susac syndrome. Study in general: Among the Susac syndrome patients sequenced, 5 or 6 had active disease and roughly 8 were in remission.

CD8+ and CD4+ T cells from blood underwent TCR beta sequencing, which was carried out in a high-throughput format. The CDR3 sequence is 15 residues long. This chain connects TRBV12-3 or TRBV12-4 to TRBJ2-2; 10 bases are shared with TRBD2. This receptor was obtained from a human donor with Susac syndrome. Sequencing used CD4+ T cells from PBMCs. The CDR3 sequence is CASRLGASGGGELFF. The CDR3 bases are TGTGCCAGCAGATTAGGGGCTAGCGGGGGCGGGGAGCTGTTTTTT.